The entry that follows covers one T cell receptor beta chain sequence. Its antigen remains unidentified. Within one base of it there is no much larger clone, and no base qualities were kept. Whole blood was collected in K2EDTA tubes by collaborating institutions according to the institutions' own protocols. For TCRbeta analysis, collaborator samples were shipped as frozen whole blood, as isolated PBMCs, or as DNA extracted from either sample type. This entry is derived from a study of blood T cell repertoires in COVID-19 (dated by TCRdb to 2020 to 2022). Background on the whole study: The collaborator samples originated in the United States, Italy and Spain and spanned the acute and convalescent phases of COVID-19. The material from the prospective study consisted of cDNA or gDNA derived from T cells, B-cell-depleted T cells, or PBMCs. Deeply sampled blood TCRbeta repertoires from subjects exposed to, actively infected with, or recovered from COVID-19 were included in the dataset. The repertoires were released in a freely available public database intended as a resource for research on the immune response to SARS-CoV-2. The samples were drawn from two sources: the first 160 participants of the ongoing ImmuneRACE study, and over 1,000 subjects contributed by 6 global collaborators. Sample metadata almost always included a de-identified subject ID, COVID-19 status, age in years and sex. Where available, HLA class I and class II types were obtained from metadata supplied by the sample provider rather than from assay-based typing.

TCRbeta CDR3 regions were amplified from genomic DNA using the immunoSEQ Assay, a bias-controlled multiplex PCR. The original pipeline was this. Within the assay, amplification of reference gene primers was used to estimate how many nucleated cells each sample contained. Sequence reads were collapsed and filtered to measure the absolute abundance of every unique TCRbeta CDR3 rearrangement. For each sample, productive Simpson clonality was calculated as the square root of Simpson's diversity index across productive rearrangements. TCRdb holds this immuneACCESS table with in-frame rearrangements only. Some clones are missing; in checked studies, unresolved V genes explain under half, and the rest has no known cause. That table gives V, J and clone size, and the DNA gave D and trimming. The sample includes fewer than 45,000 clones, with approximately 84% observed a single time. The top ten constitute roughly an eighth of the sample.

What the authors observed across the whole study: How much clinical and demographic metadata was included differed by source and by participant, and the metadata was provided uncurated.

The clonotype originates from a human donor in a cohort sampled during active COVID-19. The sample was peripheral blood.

The bases read TGCGCCAGCAGCTTGCAGGGGAGGGTGACAGATACGCAGTATTTT. Its protein reads: CASSLQGRVTDTQYF. The rearranged segments are TRBV5-1 and TRBJ2-3; 7 matching bases give a weak D call of TRBD2. The germline V gene specifies SGHRS as CDR1 and YFSETQ as CDR2. The CDR3 spans 15 residues, from the cysteine through the phenylalanine. CDR3 DNA is the only sequence kept; it has 45 bases, read in frame from the first base. Relative to germline, V is 1 base shorter and J is 3 bases shorter, with 12 bases between their ends.